The present T cell receptor (beta chain) was sequenced within a study of T cell responses to AZD1222 COVID-19 vaccine. V was pared by 5 bases and J by 4 bases, with 2 bases of the junction left unmatched. CDR3 length: 14 residues. Germline V gene lookup returns CDR1 ENHRY and CDR2 SYGVKD. For this clone: Its specificity is not known.

Sequencing used immunoSEQ multiplex PCR; TCRdb keeps in-frame clones, though not all of them. This table holds 100,000 to 110,000 clones, around nine tenths found once. Study findings and constraints: Distributed over spike, vaccine-associated CD4 TCRs predominated at 160-218 and 743-854.

This clonotype was sampled from an adult in good health. This chain connects TRBV10-3 to TRBJ2-1; 10 bases line up with TRBD2. The specimen was peripheral blood, collected on day 0 of AZD1222 vaccination. For the CDR3, the DNA is TGTGCCATCAGTACTAGCGGGGTTTACAATGAGCAGTTCTTC. Protein sequence: CAISTSGVYNEQFF.